The 18 T cell receptor beta chains presented below share a single source sample, sequenced in a study of blood T cell repertoires in COVID-19. TCRdb's table, derived via immunoSEQ multiplex PCR, lists solely in-frame clones and lacks some. The sample has roughly 230,000 clones; more than 75% are singletons. Sequencing was carried out using PBMCs or T cells enriched from blood (not recorded which). Every receptor here comes from a woman between 50 and 59 years old who had been exposed to COVID-19.

The CDR3 reads CASSPPRQGMRYTF. The CDR3 coding sequence is TGTGCCAGCAGCCCTCCCCGACAGGGTATGCGCTACACCTTC. The chain carries TRBV28 and TRBJ1-2; 7 nucleotides align to TRBD1. The CDR3 runs 14 residues. V lost 6 bases to trimming and J lost 9 bases; unmatched junction nucleotides: 13. Germline CDR1 MDHEN, CDR2 SYDVKM.

J is TRBJ2-7 and V is TRBV6-5, with D perhaps TRBD1 (6 bases). The CDR3 runs 13 residues. Trimming removed 6 bases at V and 3 bases at J, with 12 bases between. Germline V gene data show CDR1 as MNHEY and CDR2 as SVGAGI. CDR3 nucleotides: TGTGCCAGCAGACCTGACAGGAACTACGAGCAGTACTTC. It is translated as CASRPDRNYEQYF.

The V gene is TRBV2, the J gene TRBJ1-5; the match to TRBD1 covers 7 bases. The CDR3 totals 14 residues. The J segment lost 4 bases and the V segment lost 4 bases, leaving 4 bases of the junction unmatched. The germline V gene encodes CDR1 SNHLY and CDR2 FYNNEI. CDR3 sequence reads: CASSGTGGNQPQHF. The CDR3 coding sequence is TGTGCCAGCAGTGGGACAGGTGGTAATCAGCCCCAGCATTTT.

This rearrangement joins TRBV5-8 to TRBJ1-3; possible D gene TRBD1, 6 bases. CDR1 is SGHTS, CDR2 YDEGEE, per germline. V was clipped by 4 bases and J by 7 bases, with 12 bases between them. The CDR3 loop spans 13 amino acids. The CDR3 coding sequence is TGTGCCAGCAGCACAGGGATGGATAACACCATATATTTT. Translation: CASSTGMDNTIYF.

The sample holds one count of this clone. V gene TRBV6-5 combines with J gene TRBJ2-7, with 7 bases matching TRBD1. The trim removed 2 bases at V and 8 bases at J, leaving 9 bases unmatched. Germline-derived CDR1 and CDR2 are MNHEY and SVGAGI. The CDR3 loop spans 14 amino acids. CDR3 coding DNA: TGTGCCAGCAGTTACCCTACAACAGGGGCCAAGCAGTACTTC. Amino acids: CASSYPTTGAKQYF.

This clone was observed once. This sequence joins TRBV4-1 and TRBJ1-3; 8 bases line up with TRBD1. V gave up 2 bases and J gave up 4 bases; unmatched junction bases: 7. CDR3 length: 16 residues. The V gene's germline CDR1 is MGHRA and CDR2 YSYEKL. The CDR3 sequence is CASSQPTGDQGNTIYF. CDR3 coding DNA: TGCGCCAGCAGCCAACCGACAGGGGATCAAGGAAACACCATATATTTT.

The chain has TRBV7-2 and TRBJ1-2, with D unresolved. Deletions cut 5 bases from V and 2 bases from J, with 9 bases between. CDR1 and CDR2 from the germline V gene are SGHTA and FQGNSA. CDR3 length: 13 residues. DNA for the CDR3: TGTGCCAGCAGCATCAGCGGAAACTATGGCTACACCTTC. It is translated as CASSISGNYGYTF. Complete variable domain (other parts from reference TRBV7-2 and TRBJ1-2): GAGVSQSPSNKVTEKGKDVELRCDPISGHTALYWYRQSLGQGLEFLIYFQGNSAPDKSGLPSDRFSAERTGGSVSTLTIQRTQQEDSAVYLCASSISGNYGYTFGSGTRLTVV.

The chain couples TRBV10-2 to TRBJ1-5; 9 bases match TRBD1. The germline gives CDR1 WSHSY, CDR2 SAAADI. J lost 5 bases, V lost 0 bases, and 2 bases had no gene match. CDR3 length: 15 amino acids. CDR3 coding DNA: TGCGCCAGCAGTGAGTCGAACAGGGGGCATCAGCCCCAGCATTTT. It is translated as CASSESNRGHQPQHF.

The gene calls are TRBV7-9 and TRBJ1-2; perhaps TRBD1 as D (6 bases). The CDR3 has 15 amino acids. V was pared by 5 bases and J by 5 bases, with 18 bases between. CDR1 is SEHNR and CDR2 is FQNEAQ in the germline V gene (reference sequence). CDR3 sequence (DNA): TGTGCCAGCAGCCAACCGGGCCTAGGGGGTTATGGCTACACCTTC. As protein: CASSQPGLGGYGYTF. Full variable domain (missing parts from reference TRBV7-9 and TRBJ1-2): DTGVSQNPRHKITKRGQNVTFRCDPISEHNRLYWYRQTLGQGPEFLTYFQNEAQLEKSRLLSDRFSAERPKGSFSTLEIQRTEQGDSAMYLCASSQPGLGGYGYTFGSGTRLTVV.

The chain couples TRBV28 to TRBJ2-5; 13 bases fit TRBD2. Germline CDR1 MDHEN, CDR2 SYDVKM. The CDR3 is 15 residues long. The trim removed 4 bases at V and 4 bases at J, leaving 3 bases unmatched. The CDR3 spells CASSSTSGGLETQYF. The CDR3 bases are TGTGCCAGCAGTTCGACTAGCGGGGGGCTAGAGACCCAGTACTTC.

The chain employs TRBV10-3 and TRBJ1-1, with D uncertain. The V gene's germline CDR1 is ENHRY and CDR2 SYGVKD. V was pared by 2 bases and J by 4 bases, with 11 bases between. The length of the CDR3 is 14 residues. DNA of the CDR3: TGTGCCATCAGTGAGATTGGAGGGTCCACTGAAGCTTTCTTT. Translated: CAISEIGGSTEAFF.

The chain has TRBV10-1 and TRBJ1-6; D is unclear. Trimming cost V 2 bases and J 7 bases, with 3 bases left between them. The germline V gene encodes CDR1 WNHNN and CDR2 SYGVQD (reference sequence). CDR3 size: 12 residues. CDR3 loop: CASSEPNSPLHF. The DNA of the CDR3 is TGCGCCAGCAGTGAGCCAAATTCACCCCTCCACTTT.

The V call is TRBV29-1, the J call TRBJ2-7; 8 bases agree with TRBD1. Germline CDR1 SQVTM, CDR2 ANQGSEA. The CDR3 runs 13 residues. Unmatched junction bases numbered 12, after V lost 8 bases and J lost 6 bases. The CDR3 region is CSPPRTGSGEQYF. The CDR3 DNA sequence: TGCAGCCCCCCGAGGACAGGGTCGGGCGAGCAGTACTTC.

This chain connects TRBV7-2 to TRBJ2-7; TRBD1 matches at 9 bases. The CDR3 sequence is 14 residues long. The V gene end was trimmed by 5 bases and the J gene end by 3 bases; junction bases not matched to a gene: 5. The germline V gene encodes CDR1 SGHTA and CDR2 FQGNSA. This chain's CDR3 is CASSGPGQGYEQYF. Here the CDR3 DNA reads TGTGCCAGCAGCGGTCCGGGACAGGGCTACGAGCAGTACTTC.

The J gene is TRBJ1-2, the V gene TRBV12-5, with TRBD1 identical over 8 bases. CDR1 LGHNT and CDR2 FRNRAP come from the germline V gene. The CDR3 is 14 amino acids. The trim removed 6 bases at V and 2 bases at J, leaving 5 bases unmatched. CDR3 in amino acids: CASGPRTGNYGYTF. The CDR3 DNA reads as TGTGCTAGTGGCCCTCGGACAGGGAACTATGGCTACACCTTC.

This clone was counted only a few times. V gene TRBV29-1 combines with J gene TRBJ1-1; 7 nucleotides agree with TRBD1. Per germline, CDR1 SQVTM and CDR2 ANQGSEA. The V segment lost 4 bases and the J segment 3 bases; nucleotides outside the gene matches: 5. The CDR3 covers 13 residues. CDR3 DNA: TGCAGCGTTGCCCACACAGGGGACACTGAAGCTTTCTTT. It is translated as CSVAHTGDTEAFF.

This clone was seen once. This chain connects TRBV11-2 to TRBJ2-2; unclear D gene. Trimming took off 5 bases at V and 4 bases at J, with 14 bases between the two ends. Germline-derived CDR1 and CDR2 are SGHAT and FQNNGV. This CDR3 region has 15 residues. The CDR3 coding sequence is TGTGCCAGCAGCCCGACTTCTGATGTCACCGGGGAGCTGTTTTTT. It translates to CASSPTSDVTGELFF.

The rearrangement uses TRBV5-4 and TRBJ1-6; D is possibly TRBD1 (5 bases). CDR1 is SGHNT and CDR2 is YYREEE in the germline V gene (reference sequence). This CDR3 has 16 residues. V lost 4 bases to trimming and J lost 6 bases, with 17 bases between them. CDR3 DNA: TGTGCCAGCAGCCCTTCAGGGCGGATAAGTAATTCACCCCTCCACTTT. Its translation: CASSPSGRISNSPLHF.